This TCR beta chain is from a study of blood T cell repertoires in COVID-19. Looked up from germline, CDR1 is LNHDA and CDR2 is SQIVND (reference sequence). The CDR3 is made up of 16 amino acids. The ends were cut back, 7 bases at V and 0 bases at J, with 16 bases in the middle. Authors' methods: Reference gene primer amplification gave nucleated cell count estimates. The assay was immunoSEQ multiplex PCR, and TCRdb's table has in-frame clones only and misses some. The V and J calls and clone size were taken over from that table, and D and trimming were inferred from the DNA. The table shows over 200,000 clones, with approximately 82% occurring only once.

The clonotype originates from a woman in her 70s with active or convalescent COVID-19. Sequencing was performed on peripheral blood. This chain links TRBV19 with TRBJ1-3; no clear D. This CDR3 reads CASTTTGISSGNTIYF. The CDR3 DNA sequence: TGTGCCAGTACCACGACGGGGATTAGCTCTGGAAACACCATATATTTT.